Each of the 21 T cell receptor beta chains below was sequenced from the same sample in a study of shared clonotypes between healthy human individuals. Only in-frame clones appear in the TCRdb table, and some are missing; sequencing was by immunoSEQ multiplex PCR. The repertoire holds about 490,000 clones, 70% to 80% seen once, with 10% to 15% in the top ten. Material: PBMCs. The receptor set was obtained from a woman between 40 and 50 years old in good health. Some clones in this sample may be carry-over from other donors' samples.

The rearrangement links TRBV14 to TRBJ1-2; no firm D call. Germline-derived CDR1 and CDR2 are SGHDN and FVKESK. Trimming stripped 1 base from V and 4 bases from J, with 7 bases between. The CDR3 consists of 13 residues. The CDR3 is CASSQGVGYGYTF. The CDR3, as DNA: TGTGCCAGCAGCCAAGGGGTAGGCTATGGCTACACCTTC.

The gene calls are TRBV5-1 and TRBJ2-5; TRBD1 aligns across 9 bases. The CDR3 loop spans 14 amino acids. V shed 3 bases, J shed 9 bases, and the junction held 9 bases outside the gene matches. CDR1 and CDR2 from the germline V gene are SGHRS and YFSETQ. CDR3 in amino acids: CASSWGDRAWAQYF. In nucleotides, the CDR3 is TGCGCCAGCAGCTGGGGGGACAGGGCGTGGGCCCAGTACTTC.

Comments on this clone: A far larger clone is just one base off, so this is likely a read error. Other DNA sequences of this sample code for an identical CDR3. CDR3: CASSEGKGTRGNF. CDR3 in DNA: TGTGCCAGCAGTGAAGGCAAAGGGACGAGAGGAAATTTT. This chain joins TRBV6-1 and TRBJ2-3; D tentatively reads TRBD1 or TRBD2 (5 bases each). This CDR3 contains 13 residues. Germline-derived CDR1 and CDR2 are MNHNS and SASEGT.

The rearrangement links TRBV5-1 to TRBJ1-1; TRBD1 matches 10 bases. The CDR3 consists of 14 residues. Germline CDR1 SGHRS, CDR2 YFSETQ. V gave up 1 base and J gave up 8 bases; unmatched junction bases: 5. CDR3 sequence (DNA): TGCGCCAGCAGCTTGCAGGGACAGGGGTCCGAAGCTTTCTTT. Its protein is CASSLQGQGSEAFF.

This chain joins TRBV18 and TRBJ2-3; a weak D match, TRBD2 (6 bases). Per germline, CDR1 KGHSH and CDR2 LQKENI. The CDR3 has 18 amino acids. The germline V and J ends were trimmed by 1 base and 3 bases, with 20 bases remaining between them. CDR3 loop: CASSPRLLMGGRTDTQYF. The DNA of the CDR3 is TGTGCCAGCTCACCACGGCTTCTCATGGGAGGTAGGACAGATACGCAGTATTTT.

The chain joins TRBV6-1 to TRBJ1-5; D uncertain. Germline assignment: CDR1 MNHNS and CDR2 SASEGT. The CDR3 sequence is 14 residues long. Between the trimmed V and J ends, which lost 2 bases and 9 bases, there was a span of 14 bases. The CDR3: CASSERSRERPQHF. The CDR3 nucleotides are TGTGCCAGCAGTGAAAGGAGTAGGGAACGGCCCCAGCATTTT.

This chain links TRBV18 with TRBJ1-3; perhaps TRBD1 as D (5 bases). Trimming pared 3 bases from V and 4 bases from J, leaving 13 bases between. Germline CDR1 and CDR2: KGHSH and LQKENI. The CDR3 is 15 residues long. In nucleotides, the CDR3 is TGTGCCAGCTCACCGGGGCAGAAGGAAGGAAACACCATATATTTT. Amino acid sequence: CASSPGQKEGNTIYF. Supplemented by reference TRBV18 and TRBJ1-3, the full variable domain reads NAGVMQNPRHLVRRRGQEARLRCSPMKGHSHVYWYRQLPEEGLKFMVYLQKENIIDESGMPKERFSAEFPKEGPSILRIQQVVRGDSAAYFCASSPGQKEGNTIYFGEGSWLTVV.

This clone was picked up a small number of times. CDR3 DNA sequence: TGTGCCAGCAGTGAGGAGTCGGAGTCTAGTAGTTACACCGGGGAGCTGTTTTTT. It codes for CASSEESESSSYTGELFF. J is TRBJ2-2 and V is TRBV2; no definite D call. Trimming removed 3 bases at V and 3 bases at J, with 20 bases between. This CDR3 is built from 18 residues. Germline V lookup: CDR1 SNHLY, CDR2 FYNNEI. The full variable domain, completed using reference TRBV2 and TRBJ2-2, is EPEVTQTPSHQVTQMGQEVILRCVPISNHLYFYWYRQILGQKVEFLVSFYNNEISEKSEIFDDQFSVERPDGSNFTLKIRSTKLEDSAMYFCASSEESESSSYTGELFFGEGSRLTVL.

The V gene is TRBV27, the J gene TRBJ1-3, with D uncertain. The germline CDR1 and CDR2 sequences are MNHEY and SMNVEV (reference sequence). Trimming cost V 1 base and J 0 bases, with 7 bases left between them. This CDR3 is built from 15 residues. CDR3 sequence: CASSLYSDSGNTIYF. The CDR3 DNA sequence: TGTGCCAGCAGTTTATATTCAGACTCTGGAAACACCATATATTTT.

V gene TRBV5-5 combines with J gene TRBJ2-5; D not resolved. The CDR3 runs 13 residues. Trimming shortened V by 0 bases and J by 4 bases, and 7 bases separated the two germline ends. Germline V CDR1 and CDR2: SGHKS, YYEKEE (reference sequence). For the CDR3, the DNA is TGTGCCAGCAGCTTGGTGGCTGGAGAGACCCAGTACTTC. The encoded protein is CASSLVAGETQYF.

The chain links TRBV5-4 to TRBJ2-5; D assignment may be TRBD1 or TRBD2 (5 bases each). Germline CDR1 and CDR2: SGHNT and YYREEE (reference sequence). The CDR3 totals 15 residues. V gave up 3 bases and J gave up 1 base, with 13 bases separating them. The CDR3 loop is CASSSRGGTQETQYF. The CDR3 DNA reads as TGTGCCAGCAGCTCCCGAGGTGGGACCCAAGAGACCCAGTACTTC.

The gene calls are TRBV7-9 and TRBJ2-1; 10 bases are shared with TRBD2. This CDR3 spans 15 amino acids. Germline CDR1 reads SEHNR; CDR2 reads FQNEAQ (reference sequence). V lost 2 bases, J lost 5 bases, and 3 bases stayed unmatched. The DNA for the CDR3 is TGTGCCAGCAGCTTAACTAGCGGGGAAAACAATGAGCAGTTCTTC. Its protein is CASSLTSGENNEQFF. Full variable domain (remainder filled in from reference TRBV7-9 and TRBJ2-1): DTGVSQNPRHKITKRGQNVTFRCDPISEHNRLYWYRQTLGQGPEFLTYFQNEAQLEKSRLLSDRFSAERPKGSFSTLEIQRTEQGDSAMYLCASSLTSGENNEQFFGPGTRLTVL.

About this clone itself: One end of the junction varies from germline; a read error may be responsible. The J gene is TRBJ2-1, the V gene TRBV7-7; either TRBD1 or TRBD2 may supply D (5 bases each). This CDR3 contains 16 residues. The germline CDR1 and CDR2 sequences are SSHAT and FNYEAQ (reference sequence). The DNA of the CDR3 is TGTGCTAGCAGCTTAGCCATGGGGCTAGCAGCCGATGAGCAGTTCTTC. Translating gives CASSLAMGLAADEQFF.

Turning to this clone: A much larger clone lies a single base off, so this may be a read error. Other DNA sequences in the same sample also yield this CDR3. The chain joins TRBV19 to TRBJ1-4; D is possibly TRBD1 (5 bases). The V gene's germline CDR1 is LNHDA and CDR2 SQIVND (reference sequence). The CDR3 has 15 residues. V was shortened by 5 bases and J by 8 bases, with 18 bases between the two germline ends. The CDR3 nucleotides are TGTGCCAGTAGTTCCTTTGGGACGGCCTCCGAAAAACTGTTTTTT. Its translation is CASSSFGTASEKLFF.

The chain joins TRBV5-5 to TRBJ1-1; D is unresolved. Deletions cut 0 bases from V and 5 bases from J, with 14 bases between. This CDR3 is built from 15 residues. CDR1 and CDR2 from the germline V gene are SGHKS and YYEKEE (reference sequence). CDR3 in DNA: TGTGCCAGCAGCTTGGTCTGGGAGGTTGGGACTGAAGCTTTCTTT. This encodes CASSLVWEVGTEAFF.

The chain is built from TRBV19 and TRBJ1-1; tentatively, D is TRBD1 (6 bases). CDR1 and CDR2 (germline): LNHDA, SQIVND (reference sequence). CDR3 length: 15 amino acids. Trimming removed 4 bases at V and 4 bases at J, with 16 bases between. The CDR3 reads CASSSPGAGSTEAFF. The DNA for the CDR3 is TGTGCCAGTAGTAGTCCAGGGGCCGGGAGCACTGAAGCTTTCTTT. Looking up the rest from reference TRBV19 and TRBJ1-1 gives the full variable domain: DGGITQSPKYLFRKEGQNVTLSCEQNLNHDAMYWYRQDPGQGLRLIYYSQIVNDFQKGDIAEGYSVSREKKESFPLTVTSAQKNPTAFYLCASSSPGAGSTEAFFGQGTRLTVV.

This clone was detected only once. This rearrangement joins TRBV27 to TRBJ2-1, with 7 nucleotides matching TRBD2. Germline V gene data show CDR1 as MNHEY and CDR2 as SMNVEV (reference sequence). There are 18 residues in the CDR3. Trimming removed 5 bases from V and 4 bases from J; junction bases left unmatched: 17. The CDR3 sequence: CASSTGGGRSQGYNEQFF. CDR3 sequence (DNA): TGTGCCAGCAGTACTGGGGGAGGGAGGAGTCAGGGTTACAATGAGCAGTTCTTC.

The chain couples TRBV19 to TRBJ2-1; TRBD2 matches 14 bases. Germline V lookup: CDR1 LNHDA, CDR2 SQIVND (reference sequence). The trim removed 7 bases at V and 6 bases at J, leaving 2 bases unmatched. The CDR3 is 14 residues long. In DNA, the CDR3 is TGTGCCAGTATGACTAGCGGGAGGGGCAATGAGCAGTTCTTC. Its translation is CASMTSGRGNEQFF.

This chain joins TRBV28 and TRBJ2-1; 11 nucleotides agree with TRBD1. Germline V gives CDR1 MDHEN, CDR2 SYDVKM. V lost 7 bases and J lost 8; bases outside the gene matches: 7. The CDR3 spans 14 residues. For the CDR3, the DNA is TGTGCCAGCACCGGGACAGGGGGGGTTCATGAGCAGTTCTTC. The encoded protein is CASTGTGGVHEQFF.

In this sample, this clone turned up once. This rearrangement joins TRBV6-6 to TRBJ1-2, with TRBD1 identical over 8 bases. This CDR3 has 13 residues. In germline, CDR1 is MNHNY, CDR2 SVGAGI (reference sequence). V lost 6 bases, J lost 5 bases, and 5 bases stayed unmatched. CDR3 loop: CASSPGQDYGYTF. In DNA, the CDR3 is TGTGCCAGCAGCCCGGGACAGGATTATGGCTACACCTTC.

CDR3 residues: CASRGSETSNQPQHF. The CDR3 DNA follows: TGTGCCAGCAGAGGGTCAGAAACTAGCAATCAGCCCCAGCATTTT. The J gene is TRBJ1-5, the V gene TRBV28; no definite D call. V was cut by 6 bases and J by 0 bases, with 12 bases left in between. The V gene's germline CDR1 is MDHEN and CDR2 SYDVKM. The CDR3 runs to 15 residues.